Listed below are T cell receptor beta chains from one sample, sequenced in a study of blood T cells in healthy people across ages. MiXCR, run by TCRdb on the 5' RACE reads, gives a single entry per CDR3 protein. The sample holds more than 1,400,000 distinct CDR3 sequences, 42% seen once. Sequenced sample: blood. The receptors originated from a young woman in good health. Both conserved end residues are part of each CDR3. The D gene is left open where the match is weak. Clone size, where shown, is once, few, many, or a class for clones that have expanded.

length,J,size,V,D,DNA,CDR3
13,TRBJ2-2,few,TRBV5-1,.,TGCGCCAGCAGCCTGGGACGGGACGGGGAGCTGTTTTTT,CASSLGRDGELFF
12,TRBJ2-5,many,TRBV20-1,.,TGCAGCGAACAGACTGTTCAAGAGACCCAGTACTTC,CSEQTVQETQYF
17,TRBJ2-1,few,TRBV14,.,TGTGCCAGCAGCCCACCGGCTAGCTTTAGCTCCTACAATGAGCAGTTCTTC,CASSPPASFSSYNEQFF
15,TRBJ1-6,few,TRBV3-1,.,TGTGCCAGCAGCCAAGACCGGGTCTCTACTTCACCCCTCCACTTT,CASSQDRVSTSPLHF
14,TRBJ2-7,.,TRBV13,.,TGTGCCAGCAGCGCCAACTCCAATACGTGGGAGCAGTACTTC,CASSANSNTWEQYF
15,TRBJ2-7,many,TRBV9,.,TGTGCCAGCAGCGTAGAGGATGGACGGTACTACGAGCAGTACTTC,CASSVEDGRYYEQYF
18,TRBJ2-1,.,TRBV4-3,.,TGCGCCAGCAGCCAAAGGGGTGCGGCGGGGCTAACCTACAATGAGCAGTTCTTC,CASSQRGAAGLTYNEQFF
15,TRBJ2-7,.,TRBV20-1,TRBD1,TGCAGTGCTCAACTCGACAGGGGCCGTCACTACGAGCAGTACTTC,CSAQLDRGRHYEQYF
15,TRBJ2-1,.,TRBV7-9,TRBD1,TGTGCCAGCAGCCTAACCGGGACAGGGGACAATGAGCAGTTCTTC,CASSLTGTGDNEQFF
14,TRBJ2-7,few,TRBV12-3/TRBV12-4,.,TGTGCCAGCCGGAGCCATGGCCTCTCCTACGAGCAGTACTTC,CASRSHGLSYEQYF
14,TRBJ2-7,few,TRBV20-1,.,TGCAGTGCTAGAGGCCGGGACGAAGGGCACGAGCAGTACTTC,CSARGRDEGHEQYF
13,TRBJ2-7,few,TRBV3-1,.,TGTGCCAGCACGGAGAGTAGCTCCTACGAGCAGTACTTC,CASTESSSYEQYF
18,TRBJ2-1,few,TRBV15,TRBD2,TGTGCCACCAGCAGAGGGATAGCGGGACCCGGACTTTACAATGAGCAGTTCTTC,CATSRGIAGPGLYNEQFF
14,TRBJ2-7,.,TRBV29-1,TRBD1,TGCAGCGTTGAGGAAAAGGGACAGGGGCGCGAGCAGTACTTC,CSVEEKGQGREQYF
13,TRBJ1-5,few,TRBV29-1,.,TGCAGCGTTGATCAACAGGACTATCAGCCCCAGCATTTT,CSVDQQDYQPQHF
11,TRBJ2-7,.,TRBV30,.,TGTGCGGTCGGAGCCTCCTACGAGCAGTACTTC,CAVGASYEQYF
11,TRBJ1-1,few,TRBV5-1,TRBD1,TGCGCCAGCGAGATACAGGGGAAAGCTTTCTTT,CASEIQGKAFF
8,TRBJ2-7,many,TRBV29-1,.,TGCACCGACAACGAGCAGTACTTC,CTDNEQYF
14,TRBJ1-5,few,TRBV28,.,TGTGCCAGCAGGGTCCTTTCCGGCGGGCAGCCCCAGCATTTT,CASRVLSGGQPQHF
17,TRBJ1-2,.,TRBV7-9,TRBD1,TGTGCCAGCAGCGCTTCGGGACAGGACCACCCGGCCTATGGCTACACCTTC,CASSASGQDHPAYGYTF
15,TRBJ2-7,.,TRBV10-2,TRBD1,TGCGCCAGCAGTGAAGGGGACAGGGTTTCCTACGAGCAGTACTTC,CASSEGDRVSYEQYF
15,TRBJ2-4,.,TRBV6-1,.,TGTGCCAGCCGGTTGGTCTTGTCCACCAAAAACATTCAGTACTTC,CASRLVLSTKNIQYF
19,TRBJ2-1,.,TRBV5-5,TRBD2,TGTGCCAGCACAATGGAGGGGCTCTGGACTAGCGGGAGAGAAAATGAGCAGTTCTTC,CASTMEGLWTSGRENEQFF
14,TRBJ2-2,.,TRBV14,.,TGTGCCAGCAGCCACGGGGGTGATACCGGGGAGCTGTTTTTT,CASSHGGDTGELFF
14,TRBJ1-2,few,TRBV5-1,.,TGCGCCAGCAGCTCTAGTACTCTTGGGTATGGCTACACCTTC,CASSSSTLGYGYTF
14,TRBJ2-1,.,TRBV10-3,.,TGTGCCATCAGTCTGGAGGACTCCTACAATGAGCAGTTCTTC,CAISLEDSYNEQFF
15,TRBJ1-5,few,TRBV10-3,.,TGTGCCATCAGTGAGTCACGGAGTCAAAATCAGCCCCAGCATTTT,CAISESRSQNQPQHF
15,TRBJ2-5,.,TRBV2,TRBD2,TGTGCCAGCAGAGAACTAGCGGGGGGACCCAATGAGCAGTACTTC,CASRELAGGPNEQYF
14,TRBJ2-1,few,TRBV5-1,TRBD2,TGCGCCAGCAGCATAGCGGGAGTCCAGGATGAGCAGTTCTTC,CASSIAGVQDEQFF
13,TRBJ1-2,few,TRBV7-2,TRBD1,TGTGCCAGCAGCTTAGCAGGGGGCCGAGGCTACACCTTC,CASSLAGGRGYTF
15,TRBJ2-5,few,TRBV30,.,TGTGCCTGGACCTCCCGCGGTGGAAGAAGCGAGACCCAGTACTTC,CAWTSRGGRSETQYF
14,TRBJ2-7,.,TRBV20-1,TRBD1,TGCAGTGCTCCGGGACAGGGGGCGGTTGGCGAGCAGTACTTC,CSAPGQGAVGEQYF
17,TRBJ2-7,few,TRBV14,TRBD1,TGTGCCAGCAGCCAAGGTATCGGACAGGGATACTTCTACGAGCAGTACTTC,CASSQGIGQGYFYEQYF
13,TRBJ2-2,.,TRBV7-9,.,TGTGCCAGCAGCCCCCCTCCGGGAGAGGAGCTGTTTTTT,CASSPPPGEELFF
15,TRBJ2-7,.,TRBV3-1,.,TGTGCCAGCAGCCAAGATGGGTCGCCCAACGACGAGCAGTACTTC,CASSQDGSPNDEQYF
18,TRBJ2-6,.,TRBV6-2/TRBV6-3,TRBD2,TGTGCCAGCAGTTACACTGGGACTAGCATGTGGGGTGCCAACGTCCTGACTTTC,CASSYTGTSMWGANVLTF
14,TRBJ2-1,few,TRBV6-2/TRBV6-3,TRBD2,TGTGCCAGCAGTTACCCCCTACTAGCGAATGAGCAGTTCTTC,CASSYPLLANEQFF
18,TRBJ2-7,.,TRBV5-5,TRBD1,TGTGCCAGCAGCTTGGAGGTAACCGACAGGGACCTTCCCTACGAGCAGTACTTC,CASSLEVTDRDLPYEQYF
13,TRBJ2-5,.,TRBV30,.,TGTGCCCGAGGAGCAGAGGTGTCGGAGACCCAGTACTTC,CARGAEVSETQYF
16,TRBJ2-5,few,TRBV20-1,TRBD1,TGCAGTGCTAGGGACTCGGGACAGGGGTTCCAAGAGACCCAGTACTTC,CSARDSGQGFQETQYF
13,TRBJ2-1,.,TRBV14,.,TGTGCCAGCAGGAGTTGGGACAACAATGAGCAGTTCTTC,CASRSWDNNEQFF
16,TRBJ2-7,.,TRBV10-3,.,TGTGCCATCAGTGGGAGTGCAGCCTTGACTACCTACGAGCAGTACTTC,CAISGSAALTTYEQYF
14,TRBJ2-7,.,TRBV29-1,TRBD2,TGCAGCGTTACCGGGACTAGCGGGGGCTACGAGCAGTACTTC,CSVTGTSGGYEQYF
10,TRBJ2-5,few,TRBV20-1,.,TGCAGTGCTAGAGAGCAAAGGCAGTACTTC,CSAREQRQYF
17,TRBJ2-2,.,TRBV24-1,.,TGTGCCACCAGTGCGAGATGGGCAGGTGGCGACACCGGGGAGCTGTTTTTT,CATSARWAGGDTGELFF
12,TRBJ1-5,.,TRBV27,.,TGTGCCAGCAGTGGGGCGGGGCAGCCCCAGCATTTT,CASSGAGQPQHF
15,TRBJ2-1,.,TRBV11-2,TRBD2,TGTGCCAGCAGCGCTAGCGGGAGGCCCCTCGATGAGCAGTTCTTC,CASSASGRPLDEQFF
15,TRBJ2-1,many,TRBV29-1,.,TGCAGCGTTGAAGGGACACGGGACTCCTACAATGAGCAGTTCTTC,CSVEGTRDSYNEQFF